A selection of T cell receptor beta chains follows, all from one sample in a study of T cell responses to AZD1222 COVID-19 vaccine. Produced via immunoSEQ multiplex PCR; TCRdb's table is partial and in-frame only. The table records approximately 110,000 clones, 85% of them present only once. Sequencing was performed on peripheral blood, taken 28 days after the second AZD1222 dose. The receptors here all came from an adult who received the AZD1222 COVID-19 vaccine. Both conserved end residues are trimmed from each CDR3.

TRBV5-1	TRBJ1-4	ASSRGRANEKLF
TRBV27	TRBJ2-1	ASSLLASYNEQF
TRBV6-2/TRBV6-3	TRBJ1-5	ASSRALSNQPQH
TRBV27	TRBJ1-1	ASSLPPQGLGNTEAF
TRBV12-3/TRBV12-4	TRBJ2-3	ASSFPVADTQY
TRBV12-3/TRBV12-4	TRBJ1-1	ASSLRDRAQAF
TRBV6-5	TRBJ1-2	ASSYSGHNYGYT
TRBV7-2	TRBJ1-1	ASNLTPGNTEAF
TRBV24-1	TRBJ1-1	ATSDQGYTEAF
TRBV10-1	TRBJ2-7	ASSNLSKGQASSYEQY
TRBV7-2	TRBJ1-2	ASSPRILQQGGSGYT
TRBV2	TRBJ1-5	ASSENQGLEPQH
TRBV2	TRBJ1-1	ASSEDGVFTEAF
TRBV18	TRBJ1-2	ASSPPSLGTSYGYT
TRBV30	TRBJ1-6	AWSGRGQGFYSPLH
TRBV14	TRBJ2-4	ASSQEGRAFDIQY
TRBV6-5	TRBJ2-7	ASSWAGGYEQY
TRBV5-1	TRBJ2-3	ASSLFITDTQY
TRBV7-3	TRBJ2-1	ASSAGVGNEQF
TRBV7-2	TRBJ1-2	ASSYRVGYT
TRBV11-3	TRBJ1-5	ASSLRRGCNQPQH
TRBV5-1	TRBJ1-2	ASSLVVDSAYGYT
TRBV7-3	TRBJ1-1	ASSLDQGNTEAF
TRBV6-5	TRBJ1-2	ASSYSWTANYGYT
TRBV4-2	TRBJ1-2	ASSQDAPPPDGYT
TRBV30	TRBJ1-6	AWDARGGSPLH
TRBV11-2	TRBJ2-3	ASRHSSQGRGRDTQY
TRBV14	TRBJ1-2	ASSTSTGRGYT
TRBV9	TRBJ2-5	ASSYRDREVETQY
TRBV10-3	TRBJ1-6	AISETGTNSPLH
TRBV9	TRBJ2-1	ASSVATWRGGNEQF
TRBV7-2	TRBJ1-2	ASSPRVGDSGYT
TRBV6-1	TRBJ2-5	ASSGSTSGPFETQY
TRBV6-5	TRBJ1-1	ASSSDGQNTEAF
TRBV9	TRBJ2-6	ASSVTESGANVLT
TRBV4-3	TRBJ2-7	ASSHQQGEPYEQY
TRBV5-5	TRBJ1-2	ASSLGGREGYT
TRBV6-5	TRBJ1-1	ASSGGIGAHTEAF
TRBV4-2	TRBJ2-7	ASSQELAGGASSYEQY
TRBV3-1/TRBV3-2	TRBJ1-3	ASSQAGTLAGNTIY
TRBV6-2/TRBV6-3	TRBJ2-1	ASSLRNRRNSDEQF
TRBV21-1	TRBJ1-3	ASSKVGTGQVAVTIY
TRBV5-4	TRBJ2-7	ASSRTGNSYEQY
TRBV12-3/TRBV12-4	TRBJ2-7	ASSQSGYEQY
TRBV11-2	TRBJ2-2	ASSHTRGLRGAAGELF
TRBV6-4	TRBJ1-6	ASSDSDGNSPLH
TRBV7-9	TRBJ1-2	ASSFPHQQGAYGYT
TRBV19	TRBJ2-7	ASSKTGGSWDEQY
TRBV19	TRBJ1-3	ASSFRDLESGNTIY
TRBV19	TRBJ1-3	ASRRASNSGNTIY
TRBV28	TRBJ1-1	ASSGGEGAEAF
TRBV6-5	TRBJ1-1	ASSPRTGNTEAF
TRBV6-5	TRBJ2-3	ASGQGPNTQY
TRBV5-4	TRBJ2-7	ASSPSGVRGTYEQY
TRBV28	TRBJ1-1	ASSQLNIRTSQNTEAF
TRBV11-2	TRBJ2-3	ASSRTGKSTDTQY
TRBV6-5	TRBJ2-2	ASSWTGGTTGELF
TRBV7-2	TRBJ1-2	ASSAAGYGYGYT
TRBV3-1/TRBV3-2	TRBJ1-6	ASSQGVIVQAKNSPLH